These T cell receptor beta chains were read from a single sample in a study of T cell changes during pregnancy in multiple sclerosis. Profiling relied on immunoSEQ multiplex PCR, and the TCRdb table lists in-frame clones only, not all of them. The sample has 75,000 to 95,000 clones, approximately 90% seen once. The sequenced sample was peripheral blood, obtained before pregnancy. The receptors were gathered from a female donor with multiple sclerosis, enrolled in a pregnancy study. Both conserved end residues are part of each CDR3. A D gene is named only where the DNA matches it firmly. The size entry is marked missing in some rows and otherwise reads once, few, many or a size class.

j_call v_call d_call clone_size cdr3_aa cdr3_nt
TRBJ2-5 TRBV5-1 TRBD1 . CASSSLTGGQETQYF TGCGCCAGCAGCTCCTTGACAGGGGGTCAAGAGACCCAGTACTTC
TRBJ1-1 TRBV25-1 . . CASSVNMGGQHTEAFF TGTGCCAGCAGTGTAAATATGGGGGGTCAGCACACTGAAGCTTTCTTT
TRBJ2-2 TRBV11-2 . . CASDKEGAGELFF TGTGCCAGCGACAAGGAGGGAGCCGGGGAGCTGTTTTTT
TRBJ1-3 TRBV7-9 . . CASSLAGSGNTIYF TGTGCCAGCAGCTTGGCGGGGTCTGGAAACACCATATATTTT
TRBJ2-1 TRBV7-6 . once CASSPQIYNEQFF TGTGCCAGCAGCCCACAGATATACAATGAGCAGTTCTTC
TRBJ2-5 TRBV7-6 TRBD2 . CASSPGLAVPRAQYF TGTGCCAGCAGCCCGGGACTAGCGGTTCCCCGGGCCCAGTACTTC
TRBJ1-4 TRBV19 . . CASRQARREKLFF TGTGCCAGCCGACAGGCCAGGAGGGAAAAACTGTTTTTT
TRBJ1-5 TRBV19 . few CASSIGYSNQPQHF TGTGCCAGTAGTATCGGGTATAGCAATCAGCCCCAGCATTTT
TRBJ1-2 TRBV5-6 . . CASSATVMGYTF TGTGCCAGCAGCGCCACAGTTATGGGCTACACCTTC
TRBJ1-4 TRBV14 TRBD1 . CASSPLPGQGDEKLFF TGTGCCAGCAGCCCATTACCGGGACAGGGGGATGAAAAACTGTTTTTT
TRBJ2-1 TRBV6-6 TRBD1 . CASSYPKRGPGNEQFF TGTGCCAGCAGTTACCCCAAAAGGGGGCCCGGAAATGAGCAGTTCTTC
TRBJ2-2 TRBV18 TRBD1 . CASSPDRGETGELFF TGTGCCAGCTCACCCGACAGGGGTGAAACCGGGGAGCTGTTTTTT
TRBJ1-4 TRBV19 . . CASINILPATNEKLFF TGTGCCAGTATCAACATCCTTCCTGCAACTAATGAAAAACTGTTTTTT
TRBJ2-7 TRBV2 . . CASSDREGYEQYF TGTGCCAGCAGTGATCGCGAGGGCTACGAGCAGTACTTC
TRBJ2-5 TRBV4-1 . . CASSQDRTEETQYF TGCGCCAGCAGCCAAGATAGGACTGAAGAGACCCAGTACTTC
TRBJ1-6 TRBV6-5 TRBD1 once CASRKQGADSPLHF TGTGCCAGCAGAAAACAGGGGGCGGATTCACCCCTCCACTTT